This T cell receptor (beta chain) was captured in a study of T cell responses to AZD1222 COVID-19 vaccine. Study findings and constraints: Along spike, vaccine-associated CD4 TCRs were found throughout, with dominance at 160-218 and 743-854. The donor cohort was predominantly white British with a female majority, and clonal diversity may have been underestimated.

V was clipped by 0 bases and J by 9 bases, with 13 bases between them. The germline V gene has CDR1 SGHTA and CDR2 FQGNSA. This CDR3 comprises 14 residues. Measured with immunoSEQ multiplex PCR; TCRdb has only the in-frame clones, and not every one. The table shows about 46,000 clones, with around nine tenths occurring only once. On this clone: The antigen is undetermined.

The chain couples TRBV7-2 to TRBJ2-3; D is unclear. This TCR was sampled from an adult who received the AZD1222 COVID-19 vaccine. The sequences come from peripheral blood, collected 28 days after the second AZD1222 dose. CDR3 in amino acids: CASSLAMATLTQYF. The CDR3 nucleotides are TGTGCCAGCAGCTTAGCAATGGCTACGCTAACGCAGTATTTT.